The 29 T cell receptor beta chains given below trace back to one sample, sequenced in a study of T cells after yellow fever vaccination. TCRdb analysed the 5' RACE reads with MiXCR anew, one entry per CDR3 protein. The sample holds about 330,000 distinct CDR3 sequences; over 4% are singletons and the top ten take 20% to 25%. Sequencing was performed on PBMCs, taken 5 days after the yellow fever booster vaccination. These receptors were obtained from a man in his late teens or twenties who received the YFV17D yellow fever vaccine.

This clonotype was found many times. J is TRBJ1-5 and V is TRBV6-5, with D perhaps TRBD1 (5 bases). Germline CDR1 reads MNHEY; CDR2 reads SVGAGI. The CDR3 contains 12 residues. Trimming left V 8 bases short and J 6 bases short, with 11 bases between. CDR3 amino acids: CASGTGGQPQHF. The DNA for the CDR3 is TGTGCCAGCGGGACCGGAGGTCAGCCCCAGCATTTT.

The chain couples TRBV5-6 to TRBJ2-7; tentative D call: TRBD2 (6 bases). The length of the CDR3 is 14 residues. V gave up 1 base and J gave up 4 bases, with 12 bases separating them. CDR1 is SGHDT and CDR2 is YYEEEE in the germline V gene. CDR3 protein: CASSLKWRGYEQYV. The CDR3 DNA follows: TGTGCCAGCAGCTTGAAGTGGCGGGGATACGAGCAGTACGTC.

This clonotype was counted between two and nine times. The chain carries TRBV9 and TRBJ2-2; TRBD1 matches 8 bases. The CDR3 extends over 16 amino acids. Looked up from germline, CDR1 is SGDLS and CDR2 is YYNGEE. V was clipped by 3 bases and J by 5 bases; unmatched bases: 9. CDR3 bases: TGTGCCAGCAGCGAAGACCGCAGGGGGCAGACCGGGGAGCTGTTTTTT. It translates to CASSEDRRGQTGELFF.

The V and J genes are TRBV29-1 and TRBJ2-1; the D is unclear. This CDR3 region has 15 residues. V was trimmed by 0 bases and J by 7 bases, leaving 16 bases between them. Germline V gene lookup returns CDR1 SQVTM and CDR2 ANQGSEA. Here the CDR3 DNA reads TGCAGCGTTGAAGATGGAAGAGTCCCCCCAAATGAGCAGTTCTTC. This translates into CSVEDGRVPPNEQFF.

This clonotype came up a few times. The chain has TRBV4-3 and TRBJ1-1; D unresolved. The CDR3 is made up of 14 amino acids. V was shortened by 1 base and J by 8 bases, with 14 bases between the two germline ends. Germline assignment: CDR1 LGHNA and CDR2 YSLEER. The CDR3 DNA is TGCGCCAGCAGCCAAGGATCATCTTCAGGAGAAGCTTTCTTT. It encodes CASSQGSSSGEAFF.

This clonotype has ten or more counts. The rearrangement links TRBV29-1 to TRBJ2-1; possibly TRBD1 or TRBD2 for D (5 bases each). CDR3 length equals 11 residues. Trimming shortened V by 5 bases and J by 10 bases, and 12 bases separated the two germline ends. CDR1 is SQVTM and CDR2 is ANQGSEA in the germline V gene. The CDR3 loop reads CSVRDVAEQFF. DNA of the CDR3: TGCAGCGTTCGGGACGTCGCCGAGCAGTTCTTC.

The sample holds a few counts of this clonotype. The chain links TRBV10-3 to TRBJ1-3, with D perhaps matching TRBD1 (5 bases). Per germline, CDR1 ENHRY and CDR2 SYGVKD. CDR3 length: 14 residues. Trimming removed 10 bases from V and 0 bases from J, with 13 bases in between. CDR3 protein: CATGLSSSGNTIYF. The DNA for the CDR3 is TGTGCCACGGGACTCTCTAGCTCTGGAAACACCATATATTTT.

This clonotype was detected ten times or more. The rearrangement uses TRBV18 and TRBJ2-5, with D unclear. Germline loops: CDR1 KGHSH, CDR2 LQKENI. Between the trimmed V and J ends, which lost 6 bases and 2 bases, there was a span of 7 bases. The CDR3 runs 12 residues. The chain's CDR3 is CASSFTQETQYF. The CDR3 bases are TGTGCCAGCTCGTTCACTCAAGAGACCCAGTACTTC.

The chain joins TRBV21-1 to TRBJ2-7; the table's D gene call, TRBD1, was not cross checked with the DNA. TRBV21-1 is a documented pseudogene. This CDR3 contains 16 residues. As DNA, the CDR3 is TGTGCCAGCAGCAAATCCTGTCAGGGGCGCTCCTACGAGCAGTACGTC. This translates into CASSKSCQGRSYEQYV.

Here the CDR3 reads CASSLPRGNEQFF. For the CDR3, the DNA is TGTGCCAGCAGCTTGCCTAGGGGCAATGAGCAGTTCTTC. The chain couples TRBV5-4 to TRBJ2-1, with D maybe TRBD1 (5 bases). CDR1 and CDR2 (germline): SGHNT, YYREEE (reference sequence). The V gene lost 1 base and the J gene lost 6 bases, with 8 bases spanning the gap. The CDR3 is 13 amino acids.

This clonotype has ten or more counts. The chain couples TRBV7-3 to TRBJ2-3, with a tentative D call TRBD2 (6 bases). The CDR3 covers 14 residues. Trimming left V 5 bases short and J 6 bases short, with 15 bases between. Germline loops: CDR1 SGHTA, CDR2 FQGTGA. The CDR3 bases are TGTGCCAGCAGCGCGGAGGGCACTAGGGATACGCAGTATTTT. This translates into CASSAEGTRDTQYF.

The chain links TRBV20-1 to TRBJ1-2, with 9 bases matching TRBD1. The CDR3 extends over 12 amino acids. The V and J ends lost 5 bases and 8 bases, in that order; junction bases with no gene match: 6. From germline, CDR1 is DFQATT and CDR2 SNEGSKA (reference sequence). CDR3 in amino acids: CSAVWTGAGYTF. CDR3 bases: TGCAGTGCTGTATGGACAGGGGCCGGCTACACCTTC.

This clonotype has a handful of counts. The rearrangement joins TRBV6-1 to TRBJ2-1; 10 bases match TRBD2. The germline V gene has CDR1 MNHNS and CDR2 SASEGT. The J segment lost 6 bases and the V segment lost 5 bases, leaving 7 bases of the junction unmatched. The CDR3 is 15 residues long. This CDR3 is CASSSSGGAINEQFF. DNA of the CDR3: TGTGCCAGCAGTTCCAGCGGGGGGGCTATCAATGAGCAGTTCTTC.

This clonotype occurred a few times. The rearrangement uses TRBV11-2 and TRBJ2-5; 7 bases are a match to TRBD2. The CDR3 length is 15 residues. Germline V gene sequence: CDR1 SGHAT, CDR2 FQNNGV. Trimming removed 1 base from V and 7 bases from J; junction bases left unmatched: 9. CDR3 residues: CASSLALSGGGTQYF. The CDR3 bases are TGTGCCAGCAGCTTAGCCCTGTCGGGGGGAGGGACCCAGTACTTC.

Ten or more counts support this clonotype. This chain uses TRBV28 with TRBJ2-2; TRBD1 is a possible D gene (5 bases). V lost 8 bases and J lost 1, with 8 bases in between. The CDR3 extends over 13 amino acids. Germline loops: CDR1 MDHEN, CDR2 SYDVKM. In DNA form, the CDR3 reads TGTGCCAGCCTCACAGGGAACACCGGGGAGCTGTTTTTT. This gives the protein CASLTGNTGELFF.

This clonotype was recorded a few times. The chain employs TRBV12-3 or TRBV12-4 and TRBJ2-1; D is perhaps TRBD1 or TRBD2 (5 bases each). The CDR3 has 14 amino acids. V was clipped by 6 bases and J by 4 bases, with 13 bases between them. CDR3: CASRPDGAYNEQFF. Here the CDR3 DNA reads TGTGCCAGCAGACCCGACGGGGCTTACAATGAGCAGTTCTTC.

This clonotype was counted ten times or more. V usage is TRBV18 and J usage is TRBJ1-4, with 9 bases identical to TRBD1. Losses at the gene ends were 3 bases for V and 0 bases for J; bases not matched to a gene: 2. Germline CDR1 and CDR2: KGHSH and LQKENI. The CDR3 extends over 16 amino acids. The chain's CDR3 is CASSPTGGTTNEKLFF. The CDR3 DNA reads TGTGCCAGCTCACCGACAGGGGGGACAACTAATGAAAAACTGTTTTTT.

The V gene is TRBV7-2, the J gene TRBJ2-7; the match to TRBD1 covers 7 bases. The CDR3 consists of 14 residues. V trimming: 5 bases; J trimming: 2 bases; junction bases outside the gene matches: 6. Per germline, CDR1 SGHTA and CDR2 FQGNSA. CDR3 loop: CASSLLGGTYEQYF. The CDR3 DNA is TGTGCCAGCAGCCTATTAGGGGGCACCTACGAGCAGTACTTC.

This clonotype was found a few times. CDR3 protein: CASRVSAGTGGETQYF. In DNA form, the CDR3 reads TGTGCCAGTAGGGTTAGTGCCGGGACAGGGGGAGAGACCCAGTACTTC. The chain links TRBV19 to TRBJ2-5; TRBD1 aligns across 11 bases. Looked up from germline, CDR1 is LNHDA and CDR2 is SQIVND (reference sequence). CDR3 length: 16 amino acids. V shed 6 bases and J 4 bases; nucleotides not matched to a gene: 10.

The chain carries TRBV30 and TRBJ2-1, with unresolved D. The CDR3 runs 11 residues. Germline CDR1 GTSNPN, CDR2 SVGIG (reference sequence). The ends were cut back, 1 base at V and 7 bases at J, with 5 bases in the middle. The DNA for the CDR3 is TGTGCCTGGAGTGGGGGAAATGAGCAGTTCTTC. It is translated as CAWSGGNEQFF.

There are many counts of this clonotype. This chain links TRBV9 with TRBJ2-3, with 7 positions matching TRBD1. Germline V gene lookup returns CDR1 SGDLS and CDR2 YYNGEE. The CDR3 length is 16 residues. After removal of 4 bases from V and 0 bases from J, the junction contained 8 bases not matched to a gene. The CDR3 bases are TGTGCCAGCAGCATAACAGGGGCTTCTAGCACAGATACGCAGTATTTT. Protein: CASSITGASSTDTQYF.

This clonotype was seen at least ten times. CDR3 nucleotide sequence: TGTGCCAGCAGCTTTAGCAGGGCCGCTGAAGCTTTCTTT. The encoded protein is CASSFSRAAEAFF. V usage is TRBV11-2 and J usage is TRBJ1-1, with TRBD1 as a possible D gene (5 bases). The CDR3 sequence is 13 residues long. V lost 3 bases and J lost 6, with 11 bases in between. Germline values: CDR1 SGHAT, CDR2 FQNNGV.

The J gene is TRBJ2-1, the V gene TRBV5-1; possible D gene TRBD1, 5 bases. The germline V and J ends were trimmed by 0 bases and 9 bases, with 7 bases remaining between them. This CDR3 spans 12 amino acids. CDR1 and CDR2 from the germline V gene are SGHRS and YFSETQ. The CDR3 sequence: CASSLVRAEQFF. As DNA, the CDR3 is TGCGCCAGCAGCTTGGTCAGGGCTGAGCAGTTCTTC.

The table lists this clonotype with many counts. This chain links TRBV20-1 with TRBJ2-3; D perhaps matches TRBD2 (7 bases). The CDR3 covers 15 residues. V was shortened by 2 bases and J by 4 bases, with 16 bases between the two germline ends. Germline CDR1 reads DFQATT; CDR2 reads SNEGSKA (reference sequence). The CDR3 spells CSARRGRERPDTQYF. In DNA, the CDR3 is TGCAGTGCTAGAAGGGGGAGGGAGCGTCCAGATACGCAGTATTTT.

In its sample, this clonotype was seen many times. The rearrangement joins TRBV6-2 or TRBV6-3 to TRBJ2-3, with D possibly matching TRBD2 (7 bases). This CDR3 has 17 amino acids. The germline V gene has CDR1 MNHEY and CDR2 SVGEGT. Trimming stripped 4 bases from V and 0 bases from J, with 17 bases between. The chain's CDR3 is CASSWRGGDPSTDTQYF. The CDR3 region has the DNA TGTGCCAGCAGTTGGAGAGGGGGGGACCCCAGCACAGATACGCAGTATTTT.

This clonotype was counted ten times or more. J is TRBJ2-2 and V is TRBV5-1; D uncertain. CDR3 length: 12 residues. Trimming pared 0 bases from V and 8 bases from J, leaving 5 bases between. Looked up from germline, CDR1 is SGHRS and CDR2 is YFSETQ. CDR3 nucleotides: TGCGCCAGCAGCTTGGAATGGGGGGAGCTGTTTTTT. Its protein product is CASSLEWGELFF.

V and J are TRBV14 and TRBJ2-7; D perhaps matches TRBD1 (6 bases). The V end was cut by 4 bases, the J end by 0 bases, with 16 bases between. The CDR3 spans 16 residues. Germline CDR1 SGHDN, CDR2 FVKESK. CDR3 nucleotides: TGTGCCAGCAGCCTCTCAGGGGCAGCTATCTCCTACGAGCAGTACGTC. It specifies CASSLSGAAISYEQYV.

The CDR3 bases are TGTGCCAGCAGTATCGACCCTTACACAGATACGCAGTATTTT. Its protein is CASSIDPYTDTQYF. The chain recombines TRBV12-3 or TRBV12-4 with TRBJ2-3, with no clear D. V dropped 5 bases and J dropped 2 bases, with 11 bases sitting between them. The CDR3 sequence is 14 residues long.

This sequence joins TRBV10-3 and TRBJ2-5; D gene ambiguous. CDR3 length: 14 amino acids. V was shortened by 10 bases and J by 3 bases, with 18 bases between the two germline ends. Germline V gene sequence: CDR1 ENHRY, CDR2 SYGVKD. The CDR3: CATRNLMEEETQYF. DNA for the CDR3: TGTGCCACCCGGAACCTCATGGAAGAAGAGACCCAGTACTTC.